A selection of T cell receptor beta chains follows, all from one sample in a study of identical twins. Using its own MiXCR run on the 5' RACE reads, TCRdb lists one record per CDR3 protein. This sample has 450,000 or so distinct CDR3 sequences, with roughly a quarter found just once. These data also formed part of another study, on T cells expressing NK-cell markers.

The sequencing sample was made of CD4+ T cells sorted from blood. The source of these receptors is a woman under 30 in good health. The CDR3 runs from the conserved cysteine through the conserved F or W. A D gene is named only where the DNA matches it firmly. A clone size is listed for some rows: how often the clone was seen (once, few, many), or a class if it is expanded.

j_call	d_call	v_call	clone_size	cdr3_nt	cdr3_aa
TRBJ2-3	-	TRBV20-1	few	TGCAGTGCGCTCAAATCGTGGCTAGCAAGCACAGATACGCAGTATTTT	CSALKSWLASTDTQYF
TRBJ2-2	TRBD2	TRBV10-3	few	TGTGCCATCAGGGGGACTAGCGCCGGGGAGCTGTTTTTT	CAIRGTSAGELFF
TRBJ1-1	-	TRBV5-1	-	TGCGCCAGCAGCGGCTCTGGACGGGACACTGAAGCTTTCTTT	CASSGSGRDTEAFF
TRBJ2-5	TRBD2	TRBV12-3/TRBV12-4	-	TGTGCCAGCAGTTTTGCCTTAGGGACTAGCGGACAAGAGACCCAGTACTTC	CASSFALGTSGQETQYF
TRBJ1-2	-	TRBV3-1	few	TGTGCCAGCAGCCAAGGAGAGAGTAACTATGGCTACACCTTC	CASSQGESNYGYTF
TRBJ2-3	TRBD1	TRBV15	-	TGTGCCACCGGACAGGGGGGGGCAGATACGCAGTATTTT	CATGQGGADTQYF
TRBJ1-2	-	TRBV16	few	TGTGCCAGCAGCCGACCCACGGACGGGGACCGGGGCTACACCTTC	CASSRPTDGDRGYTF
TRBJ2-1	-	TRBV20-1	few	TGCAGTGCTTTGGATCGCTCCTACAATGAGCAGTTCTTC	CSALDRSYNEQFF
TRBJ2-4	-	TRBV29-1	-	TGCAGCGCCGAACAGGGTATGGCCAAAAACATTCAGTACTTC	CSAEQGMAKNIQYF
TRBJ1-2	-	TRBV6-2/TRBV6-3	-	TGTGCCAGCAGTTACCTGCCTATCTATGGCTACACCTTC	CASSYLPIYGYTF
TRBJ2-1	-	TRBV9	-	TGTGCCAGCAGCCCCCGGACTAATGGGTACAATGAGCAGTTCTTC	CASSPRTNGYNEQFF
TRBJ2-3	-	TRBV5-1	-	TGCGCCAGCAGCTTGGCGGGGATTGATACGCAGTATTTT	CASSLAGIDTQYF
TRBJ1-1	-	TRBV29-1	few	TGCAGCGTTGGTCCGGTGGGCTCTGAAGCTTTCTTT	CSVGPVGSEAFF
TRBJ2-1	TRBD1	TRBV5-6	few	TGTGCCAGCAGCTTGGTACAGGGGGCAGGATACAATGAGCAGTTCTTC	CASSLVQGAGYNEQFF
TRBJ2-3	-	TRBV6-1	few	TGTGCCAGCAGTGAACCTAGCGCGAGGATGCAGTATTTT	CASSEPSARMQYF
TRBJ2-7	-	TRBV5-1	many	TGCGCCAGCAGAACCGGACGGACCTACGAGCAGTACTTC	CASRTGRTYEQYF
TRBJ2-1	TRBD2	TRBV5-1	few	TGCGCCAGCAGCTGGGGCACTAGCGGGGGACTATACAATGAGCAGTTCTTC	CASSWGTSGGLYNEQFF
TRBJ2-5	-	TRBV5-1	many	TGCGCCAGCAGCTCACCGGAGGGAGGAGAGACCCAGTACTTC	CASSSPEGGETQYF
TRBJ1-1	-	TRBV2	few	TGTGCCAGCAGGGCCCCTACTACCCCCCACTCAGCTTTCTTT	CASRAPTTPHSAFF
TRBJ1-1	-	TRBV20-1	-	TGCAGTGCAGACCGAGGGGGGGTGAACACTGAAGCTTTCTTT	CSADRGGVNTEAFF
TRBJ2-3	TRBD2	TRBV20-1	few	TGCAGTGCGGACCGACCTAGCGGGGGGGCCACAGATACGCAGTATTTT	CSADRPSGGATDTQYF
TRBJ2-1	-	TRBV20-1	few	TGCAGTGGAGCCAACCCGGGACAATCGTTTGAGCAGTTCTTC	CSGANPGQSFEQFF
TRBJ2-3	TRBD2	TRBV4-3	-	TGCGCCAGCAGCCAACTAGCGACCCGGGGGGGAGGGACAGATACGCAGTATTTT	CASSQLATRGGGTDTQYF
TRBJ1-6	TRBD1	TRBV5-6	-	TGTGCCAGCAGCTGGGGCCCAGGGGGTGATTCACCCCTCCACTTT	CASSWGPGGDSPLHF
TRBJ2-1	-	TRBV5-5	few	TGTGCCAGCAGCTTGAAACCGGAGCAGTTCTTC	CASSLKPEQFF
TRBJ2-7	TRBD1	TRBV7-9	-	TGTGCCAGCAGCTGGGGGAACAGGGGTGTCGGGTACGAGCAGTACTTC	CASSWGNRGVGYEQYF
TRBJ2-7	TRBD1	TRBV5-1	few	TGCGCCAGCAGCATAACCGGGACAGGGAGCAACGAGCAGTACTTC	CASSITGTGSNEQYF
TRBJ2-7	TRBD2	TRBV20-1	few	TGCAGTGCTAGCCCTACACTAGCGGGGCTCTCCTACGAGCAGTACTTC	CSASPTLAGLSYEQYF
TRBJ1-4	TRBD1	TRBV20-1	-	TGCAGTGCTCCGGGACAGTTAAATGAAAAACTGTTTTTT	CSAPGQLNEKLFF
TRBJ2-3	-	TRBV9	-	TGTGCCAGCAGCCTAGGGAGATTGGGAAATACGCAGTATTTT	CASSLGRLGNTQYF
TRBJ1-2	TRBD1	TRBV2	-	TGTGCCAGCAGTGAAGTGTATAAATCAGGGGGCTATGGCTACACCTTC	CASSEVYKSGGYGYTF
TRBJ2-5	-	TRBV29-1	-	TGCAGCCTTCGGGCCCTTGGGACCCAGTACTTC	CSLRALGTQYF
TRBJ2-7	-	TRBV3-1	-	TGTGCCAGCAGCCAAGACGGTAGAGGGAGGCAGTACTTC	CASSQDGRGRQYF
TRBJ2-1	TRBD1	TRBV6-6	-	TGTGCCAGCATCTTCGGACAGGGGCTAGGGAATGAGCAGTTCTTC	CASIFGQGLGNEQFF
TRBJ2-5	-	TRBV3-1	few	TGTGCCAGCAGACACAACGACAGGAAAGAGACCCAGTACTTC	CASRHNDRKETQYF
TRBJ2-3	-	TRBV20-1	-	TGCAGTGCTAGAGTCGGGGCTTACACAGATACGCAGTATTTT	CSARVGAYTDTQYF
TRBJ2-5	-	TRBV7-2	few	TGTGCCAGCAGGAGGGAGCCAAGGGGGGAAGAGACCCAGTACTTC	CASRREPRGEETQYF
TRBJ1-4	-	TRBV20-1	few	TGCAGCGGGAAAGCAACTAATGAAAAACTGTTTTTT	CSGKATNEKLFF
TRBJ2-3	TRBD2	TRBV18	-	TGTGCCAGCTCACCATACGCTAGCGGGACTACTAGCACAGATACGCAGTATTTT	CASSPYASGTTSTDTQYF
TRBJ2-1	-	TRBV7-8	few	TGTGCCAGCAGCTTAAGTCTCCTTCCCCCCTACAATGAGCAGTTCTTC	CASSLSLLPPYNEQFF
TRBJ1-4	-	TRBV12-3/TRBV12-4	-	TGTGCCAGCAGACGTCGACGGTCTAATGAAAAACTGTTTTTT	CASRRRRSNEKLFF
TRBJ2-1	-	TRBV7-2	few	TGTGCCAGCAGCCCCGCTAGCCTCTCTAGCTCCTACAATGAGCAGTTCTTC	CASSPASLSSSYNEQFF
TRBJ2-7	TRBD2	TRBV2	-	TGTGCCAGCAGGGAGGGACTAGCGGGAGCATACGAGCAGTACTTC	CASREGLAGAYEQYF
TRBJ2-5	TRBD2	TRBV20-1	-	TGCAGTGCTAGTAACACCGGGACTAGGGAGTCCTTC	CSASNTGTRESF
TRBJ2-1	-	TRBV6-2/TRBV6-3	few	TGTGCCAGCAGTCTGCGGTCGAGCTCCTACAATGAGCAGTTCTTC	CASSLRSSSYNEQFF
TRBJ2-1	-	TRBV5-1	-	TGCGCCAGCAGCTTGGGGGCGGGAATTGAGCAGTTCTTC	CASSLGAGIEQFF
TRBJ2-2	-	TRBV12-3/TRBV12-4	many	TGTGCCAGCAGTCTCGACACCGGGGAGCTGTTTTTT	CASSLDTGELFF
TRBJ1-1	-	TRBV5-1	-	TGCGCCAGCAGCATCACAGGGAATGAAGGAGCTTTCTTT	CASSITGNEGAFF
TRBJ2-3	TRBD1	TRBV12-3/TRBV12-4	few	TGTGCCAGCTCACACAGGGGCCCACGGACAGATACGCAGTATTTT	CASSHRGPRTDTQYF
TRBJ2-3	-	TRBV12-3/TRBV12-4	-	TGTGCCAGCAGTGTACAGCTTTCTAGCACAGATACGCAGTATTTT	CASSVQLSSTDTQYF